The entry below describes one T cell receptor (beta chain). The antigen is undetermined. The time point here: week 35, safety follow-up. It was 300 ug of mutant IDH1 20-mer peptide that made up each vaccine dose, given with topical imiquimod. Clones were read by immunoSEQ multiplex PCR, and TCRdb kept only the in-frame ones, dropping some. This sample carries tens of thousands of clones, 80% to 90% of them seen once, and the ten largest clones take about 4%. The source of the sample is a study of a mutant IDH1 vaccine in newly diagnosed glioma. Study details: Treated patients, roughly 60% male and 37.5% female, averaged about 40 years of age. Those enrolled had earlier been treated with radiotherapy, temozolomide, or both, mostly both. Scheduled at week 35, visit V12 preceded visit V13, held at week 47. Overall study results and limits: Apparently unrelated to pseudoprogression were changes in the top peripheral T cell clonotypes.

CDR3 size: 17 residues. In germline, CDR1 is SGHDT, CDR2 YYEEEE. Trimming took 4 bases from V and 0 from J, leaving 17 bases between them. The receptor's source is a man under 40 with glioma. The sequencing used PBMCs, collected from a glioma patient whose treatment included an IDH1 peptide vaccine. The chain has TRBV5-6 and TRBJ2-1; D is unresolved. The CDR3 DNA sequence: TGTGCCAGCAGCCCTGTCGTTGTGATTAGCTCCTACAATGAGCAGTTCTTC. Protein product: CASSPVVVISSYNEQFF. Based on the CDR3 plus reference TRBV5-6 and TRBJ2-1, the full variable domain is DAGVTQSPTHLIKTRGQQVTLRCSPKSGHDTVSWYQQALGQGPQFIFQYYEEEERQRGNFPDRFSGHQFPNYSSELNVNALLLGDSALYLCASSPVVVISSYNEQFFGPGTRLTVL.